The following is a T cell receptor (beta chain) sequence with its context. The antigen is undetermined. The source of the sample is a study of T cell responses to AZD1222 COVID-19 vaccine. Overall study results and limits: The reported proportion of spike-specific TCRs targeting unmutated variant regions was nearly half. Of the AZD1222 recipients, only 5 to 7 were seropositive at baseline. Spike regions recognized by vaccine-associated CD4 TCRs spanned the protein, led by 160-218 and 743-854.

The V gene lost 3 bases and the J gene lost 7 bases, with 12 bases spanning the gap. The CDR3 runs to 13 residues. Germline V gene lookup returns CDR1 SGHTA and CDR2 FQGNSA. Some clones are missing from TCRdb's copy, which holds only in-frame ones; the method was immunoSEQ multiplex PCR. The sample yields about 120,000 clones, around nine tenths seen once. The sequencing used peripheral blood, collected on day 0 of AZD1222 vaccination. The sequence was obtained from an adult in good health. The chain joins TRBV7-2 to TRBJ1-2; tentatively, D is TRBD1 (6 bases). The CDR3 region is CASSFVRGFGYTF. Here the CDR3 DNA reads TGTGCCAGCAGCTTTGTCAGGGGCTTTGGCTACACCTTC.